This record looks at one TCR beta chain sequence and its context. V shed 6 bases and J shed 6 bases, with 9 bases lying between them. Germline CDR1 is MNHEY and CDR2 is SVGAGI. This CDR3 is 11 amino acids long. This entry comes from a study of T cells in localized non-small cell lung cancer. Only in-frame clones appear in the TCRdb table, and some are missing; sequencing was by immunoSEQ multiplex PCR. The sample lists about 41,000 clones; roughly 90% were seen once. V and J are TRBV6-5 and TRBJ2-7; no firm D call. The sample in question was peripheral blood, obtained before any cancer treatment. This receptor was taken from a female donor over 55 with stage I squamous cell lung carcinoma. CDR3 coding DNA: TGTGCCAGCAGATCCTTAGGCGAGCAGTACTTC. Protein product: CASRSLGEQYF.